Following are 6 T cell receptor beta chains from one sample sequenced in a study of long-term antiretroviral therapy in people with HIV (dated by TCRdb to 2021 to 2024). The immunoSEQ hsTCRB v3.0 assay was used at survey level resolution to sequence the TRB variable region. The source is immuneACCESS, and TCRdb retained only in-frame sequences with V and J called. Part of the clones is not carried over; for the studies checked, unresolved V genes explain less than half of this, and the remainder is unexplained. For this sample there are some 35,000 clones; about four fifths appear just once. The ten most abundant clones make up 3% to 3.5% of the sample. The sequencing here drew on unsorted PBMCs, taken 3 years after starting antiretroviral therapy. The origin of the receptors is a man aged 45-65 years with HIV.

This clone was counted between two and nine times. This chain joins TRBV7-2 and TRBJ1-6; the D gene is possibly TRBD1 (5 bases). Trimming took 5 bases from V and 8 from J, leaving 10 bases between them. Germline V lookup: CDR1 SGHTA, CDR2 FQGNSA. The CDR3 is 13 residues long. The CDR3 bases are TGTGCCAGCAGCCTGAAAGGGGATTCACCCCTCCACTTT. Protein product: CASSLKGDSPLHF. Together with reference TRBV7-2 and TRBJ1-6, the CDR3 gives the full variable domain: GAGVSQSPSNKVTEKGKDVELRCDPISGHTALYWYRQSLGQGLEFLIYFQGNSAPDKSGLPSDRFSAERTGGSVSTLTIQRTQQEDSAVYLCASSLKGDSPLHFGNGTRLTVT.

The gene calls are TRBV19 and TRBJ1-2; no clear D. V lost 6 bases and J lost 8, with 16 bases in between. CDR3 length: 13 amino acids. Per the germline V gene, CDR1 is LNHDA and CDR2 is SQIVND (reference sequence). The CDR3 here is CASRDVRSEGYTF. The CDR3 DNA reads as TGTGCCAGTAGGGACGTACGGTCTGAGGGCTACACCTTC.

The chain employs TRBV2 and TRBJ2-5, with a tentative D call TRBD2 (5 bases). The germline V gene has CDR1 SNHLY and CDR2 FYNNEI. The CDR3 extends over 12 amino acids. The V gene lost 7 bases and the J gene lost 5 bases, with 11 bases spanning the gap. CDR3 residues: CASTRGTETQYF. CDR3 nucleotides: TGTGCCAGCACCCGGGGTACCGAGACCCAGTACTTC.

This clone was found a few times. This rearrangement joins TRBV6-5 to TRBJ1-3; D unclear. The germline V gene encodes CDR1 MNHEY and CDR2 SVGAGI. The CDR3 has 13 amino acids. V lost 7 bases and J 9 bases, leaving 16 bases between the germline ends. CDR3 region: CASTSRIFGTIYF. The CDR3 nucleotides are TGTGCCAGCACCTCCAGGATCTTCGGCACCATATATTTT.

The CDR3 bases are TGTGCCAGCTCCCGCTCTGGGGGAGGGACCTCCTACGAGCAGTACTTC. Amino acids: CASSRSGGGTSYEQYF. V and J are TRBV18 and TRBJ2-7, with 7 bases aligning to TRBD2. The ends lost 6 bases at V and 0 bases at J; junction bases unmatched: 11. The CDR3 contains 16 residues. CDR1 is KGHSH, CDR2 LQKENI, per germline.

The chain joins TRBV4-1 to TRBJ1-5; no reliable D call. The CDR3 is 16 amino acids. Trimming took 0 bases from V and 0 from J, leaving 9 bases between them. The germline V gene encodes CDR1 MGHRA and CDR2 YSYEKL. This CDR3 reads CASSQELENSNQPQHF. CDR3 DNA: TGCGCCAGCAGCCAAGAGTTAGAGAATAGCAATCAGCCCCAGCATTTT.